Each of the 29 T cell receptor beta chains below was sequenced from the same sample in a study of T-cell reconstitution after alpha-beta-depleted transplantation in children. Unique molecular identifiers were used in preparing the TCRbeta library. One entry per CDR3 protein results from TCRdb running MiXCR on the PCR reads. The profile shows about 230,000 distinct CDR3 sequences, approximately 9.8% of them singletons. The input for sequencing was PBMCs from the stem cell graft donor, taken from the stem cell graft. Receptors were obtained from a human donor who donated a stem cell graft to a child with SCID.

This clonotype was recorded at least ten times. DNA for the CDR3: TGCGCCAGCAGCTGGGGGGGTGACACTGAAGCTTTCTTT. Its translation: CASSWGGDTEAFF. V usage is TRBV5-1 and J usage is TRBJ1-1, with D possibly matching TRBD1 (5 bases). Per germline, CDR1 SGHRS and CDR2 YFSETQ. This CDR3 has 13 amino acids. V lost 3 bases to trimming and J lost 3 bases, with 9 bases between them.

V and J are TRBV29-1 and TRBJ2-7; no clear D gene. Trimming removed 7 bases from V and 0 bases from J, with 16 bases in between. Germline assignment: CDR1 SQVTM and CDR2 ANQGSEA. The CDR3 consists of 14 residues. The CDR3 nucleotides are TGCAGCGCCACCGAACCGGAGAGCTCCTACGAGCAGTACTTC. Protein sequence: CSATEPESSYEQYF.

This clonotype showed up many times. The CDR3 nucleotides read TGTGCCAGCAAGGGGGCTGTTGAGCAGTTCTTC. As protein: CASKGAVEQFF. J is TRBJ2-1 and V is TRBV11-2; 7 bases agree with TRBD1. After removal of 7 bases from V and 9 bases from J, the junction contained 3 bases not matched to a gene. Germline V gives CDR1 SGHAT, CDR2 FQNNGV. The CDR3 has 11 amino acids. Looking up the rest from reference TRBV11-2 and TRBJ2-1 gives the full variable domain: EAGVAQSPRYKIIEKRQSVAFWCNPISGHATLYWYQQILGQGPKLLIQFQNNGVVDDSQLPKDRFSAERLKGVDSTLKIQPAKLEDSAVYLCASKGAVEQFFGPGTRLTVL.

This clonotype came up many times. The chain combines TRBV5-1 with TRBJ1-6; D is possibly TRBD1 (5 bases). Germline V gene sequence: CDR1 SGHRS, CDR2 YFSETQ. The CDR3 sequence is 17 residues long. The V end was cut by 3 bases, the J end by 0 bases, with 13 bases between. CDR3 nucleotides: TGCGCCAGCAGCTCGGGACGGCAGAGCTCCTATAATTCACCCCTCCACTTT. This codes for CASSSGRQSSYNSPLHF.

This clonotype was recorded at least ten times. This chain connects TRBV12-3 or TRBV12-4 to TRBJ1-2; 7 nucleotides align to TRBD1. This CDR3 contains 14 residues. The ends lost 6 bases at V and 4 bases at J; junction bases unmatched: 8. The CDR3: CASRPTGVPYGYTF. CDR3 bases: TGTGCCAGCAGGCCTACAGGGGTTCCCTATGGCTACACCTTC.

This clonotype was seen many times. V gene TRBV20-1 combines with J gene TRBJ2-4; tentative D call: TRBD2 (6 bases). The V gene lost 6 bases and the J gene lost 1 base, with 16 bases spanning the gap. The CDR3 is 15 residues long. Looked up from germline, CDR1 is DFQATT and CDR2 is SNEGSKA (reference sequence). CDR3 bases: TGCAGTGCCAGCGGAGGGATTCTGGCCAAAAACATTCAGTACTTC. As protein: CSASGGILAKNIQYF.

This clonotype was seen many times. The chain recombines TRBV20-1 with TRBJ2-3; D may be TRBD2 (6 bases). The germline V and J ends were trimmed by 5 bases and 1 base, with 16 bases remaining between them. The CDR3 contains 15 residues. Per germline, CDR1 DFQATT and CDR2 SNEGSKA (reference sequence). The DNA of the CDR3 is TGCAGTGCTGACCTTCCGGGACTCGGCACAGATACGCAGTATTTT. Protein product: CSADLPGLGTDTQYF.

The table lists this clonotype with many counts. The rearrangement joins TRBV12-5 to TRBJ1-2; TRBD1 might be the D (6 bases). This CDR3 is 14 amino acids long. The V gene's germline CDR1 is LGHNT and CDR2 FRNRAP. The V and J ends lost 1 base and 4 bases respectively, with 10 bases between them. For the CDR3, the DNA is TGTGCTAGTGGTTTGGGCCGGGACACCTATGGCTACACCTTC. Amino acids: CASGLGRDTYGYTF.

This clonotype came up many times. The gene calls are TRBV4-1 and TRBJ2-3; D could derive from TRBD1 or TRBD2 (5 bases each). V dropped 0 bases and J dropped 0 bases, with 10 bases sitting between them. From germline, CDR1 is MGHRA and CDR2 YSYEKL. The CDR3 contains 16 residues. Written as DNA, the CDR3 is TGCGCCAGCAGCCAAGATCTGGGGACGAGCACAGATACGCAGTATTTT. The encoded protein is CASSQDLGTSTDTQYF.

The table lists this clonotype with many counts. The rearrangement joins TRBV5-1 to TRBJ1-2, with D perhaps TRBD1 (6 bases). The CDR3 extends over 15 amino acids. With 2 bases removed from V and 3 bases from J, the gap between germline ends came to 14 bases. Germline-derived CDR1 and CDR2 are SGHRS and YFSETQ. The CDR3: CASSFYPGGYYGYTF. The CDR3 DNA follows: TGCGCCAGCAGCTTTTATCCCGGGGGCTACTATGGCTACACCTTC.

This clonotype was seen at least ten times. The genes are TRBV6-5 and TRBJ2-2, with a possible D match to TRBD1 (5 bases). Germline-derived CDR1 and CDR2 are MNHEY and SVGAGI. The V gene lost 0 bases and the J gene lost 2 bases, with 7 bases spanning the gap. The CDR3 sequence is 15 residues long. The CDR3 region has the DNA TGTGCCAGCAGTTACTCAGGGGAAAACACCGGGGAGCTGTTTTTT. It translates to CASSYSGENTGELFF.

In its sample, this clonotype was seen many times. The chain's CDR3 is CATSRVVRETQYF. CDR3 bases: TGTGCCACCAGCAGAGTCGTGAGAGAGACCCAGTACTTC. The chain carries TRBV15 and TRBJ2-5; D remains ambiguous. The V gene lost 1 base and the J gene lost 4 bases, with 7 bases spanning the gap. The CDR3 is 13 residues long. Germline V CDR1 and CDR2: LNHNV, YYDKDF (reference sequence).

This clonotype was seen repeatedly, ten times or more. This chain joins TRBV7-9 and TRBJ2-5; TRBD2 is a possible D gene (5 bases). This CDR3 spans 15 amino acids. Germline CDR1 SEHNR, CDR2 FQNEAQ (reference sequence). Trimming removed 1 base from V and 1 base from J, with 10 bases in between. The CDR3: CASSLGTGVQETQYF. Here the CDR3 DNA reads TGTGCCAGCAGCTTAGGCACCGGGGTCCAAGAGACCCAGTACTTC.

This clonotype was found a few times. V usage is TRBV4-1 and J usage is TRBJ1-2, with a tentative D call TRBD1 (6 bases). V was cut by 1 base and J by 4 bases, with 13 bases left in between. The length of the CDR3 is 15 residues. The germline V gene encodes CDR1 MGHRA and CDR2 YSYEKL. Written as DNA, the CDR3 is TGCGCCAGCAGCCAAGCACCCGGACAGCTCTATGGCTACACCTTC. This translates into CASSQAPGQLYGYTF.

Ten or more counts support this clonotype. The chain joins TRBV7-9 to TRBJ2-3; either TRBD1 or TRBD2 may supply D (5 bases each). This CDR3 region has 16 residues. V was trimmed by 3 bases and J by 2 bases, leaving 15 bases between them. Germline assignment: CDR1 SEHNR and CDR2 FQNEAQ (reference sequence). The CDR3 protein is CASSLRGSFATDTQYF. Written as DNA, the CDR3 is TGTGCCAGCAGCTTGAGGGGCAGTTTCGCCACAGATACGCAGTATTTT.

This clonotype was counted between two and nine times. The CDR3 DNA is TGTGCCAGCAGCGGCTTGACTAGCTCCCTATACAATGAGCAGTTCTTC. Its translation is CASSGLTSSLYNEQFF. The chain recombines TRBV7-6 with TRBJ2-1; 7 positions agree with TRBD2. CDR1 and CDR2 from the germline V gene are SGHVS and FNYEAQ. The CDR3 has 16 residues. V trimming: 5 bases; J trimming: 4 bases; junction bases outside the gene matches: 11.

This clonotype was detected ten times or more. The rearrangement links TRBV24-1 to TRBJ2-7; D assignment may be TRBD1 or TRBD2 (5 bases each). V was trimmed by 5 bases and J by 0 bases, leaving 10 bases between them. Looked up from germline, CDR1 is KGHDR and CDR2 is SFDVKD. This CDR3 contains 14 residues. In nucleotides, the CDR3 is TGTGCCACCAGTGCCGGGACGGCCTCCTACGAGCAGTACTTC. It is translated as CATSAGTASYEQYF.

This clonotype was counted at least ten times. This chain uses TRBV5-1 with TRBJ2-7, with 7 positions matching TRBD1. Germline assignment: CDR1 SGHRS and CDR2 YFSETQ. This CDR3 comprises 14 residues. J lost 1 base, V lost 5 bases, and 6 bases had no gene match. The CDR3 DNA is TGCGCCAGCAGACTGATGACAGGGTCCTACGAGCAGTACTTC. Protein product: CASRLMTGSYEQYF.

In its sample, this clonotype was seen many times. The chain recombines TRBV4-3 with TRBJ1-2; weak D call: TRBD1 (5 bases). The germline CDR1 and CDR2 sequences are LGHNA and YSLEER. The CDR3 is 13 amino acids. V lost 5 bases and J 5 bases, leaving 12 bases between the germline ends. CDR3 nucleotide sequence: TGCGCCAGCAGCAACCACGGGGGGTATGGCTACACCTTC. Protein product: CASSNHGGYGYTF.

This clonotype has at least ten counts. V gene TRBV12-3 or TRBV12-4 combines with J gene TRBJ1-5, with D perhaps TRBD1 (6 bases). The CDR3 is 13 amino acids. Between the trimmed V and J ends, which lost 5 bases and 7 bases, there was a span of 12 bases. In nucleotides, the CDR3 is TGTGCCAGCAGTCGGGGGGGCGAGCAGCCCCAGCATTTT. Translated: CASSRGGEQPQHF.

This clonotype was detected many times. This CDR3 is CSASDPRDLNYGYTF. DNA for the CDR3: TGCAGTGCTAGTGATCCGCGGGATCTAAACTATGGCTACACCTTC. This chain connects TRBV20-1 to TRBJ1-2, with D uncertain. The CDR3 loop spans 15 amino acids. V lost 3 bases and J 2 bases, leaving 16 bases between the germline ends. Germline V gives CDR1 DFQATT, CDR2 SNEGSKA (reference sequence).

For this clonotype: A read error may be the cause here, since a much bigger clone is one base away. This chain's CDR3 is CASSLRQGNKEQFF. CDR3 DNA: TGTGCCAGCAGCTTGAGACAGGGGAACAAAGAGCAGTTCTTC. The J gene is TRBJ2-1, the V gene TRBV7-2, with 8 bases lining up with TRBD1. The length of the CDR3 is 14 residues. CDR1 and CDR2 from the germline V gene are SGHTA and FQGNSA.

This clonotype was recorded at least ten times. The chain recombines TRBV7-2 with TRBJ2-1; 8 bases fit TRBD1. The length of the CDR3 is 15 residues. Germline CDR1 SGHTA, CDR2 FQGNSA. The V segment lost 5 bases and the J segment 0 bases; nucleotides outside the gene matches: 3. CDR3 protein: CASSLDRGSYNEQFF. The CDR3 nucleotides are TGTGCCAGCAGCCTTGACAGGGGCTCCTACAATGAGCAGTTCTTC.

This clonotype was detected many times. V and J are TRBV6-1 and TRBJ1-6, with no clear D. Germline values: CDR1 MNHNS, CDR2 SASEGT. The CDR3 covers 13 residues. The V gene lost 5 bases and the J gene lost 7 bases, with 9 bases spanning the gap. This CDR3 is CASSPQGNSPLHF. The CDR3 coding sequence is TGTGCCAGCAGTCCTCAAGGGAATTCACCCCTCCACTTT.

Ten or more counts support this clonotype. This chain connects TRBV12-3 or TRBV12-4 to TRBJ2-3; the D is unclear. This CDR3 is built from 12 residues. V was trimmed by 8 bases and J by 6 bases, leaving 12 bases between them. DNA for the CDR3: TGTGCCAGCCGACCCCCCGCGGATACGCAGTATTTT. It encodes CASRPPADTQYF.

As concerns this clonotype: A much larger clone sits a single nucleotide away, making a read error possible. V gene TRBV4-3 combines with J gene TRBJ2-7, with TRBD2 as a possible D gene (6 bases). Germline V lookup: CDR1 LGHNA, CDR2 YSLEER. CDR3 length equals 14 residues. The CDR3 DNA sequence: TGCGCCAGCTGCCAGACGGGAGACTTCGACGAGCAGTACTTC. Translated: CASCQTGDFDEQYF.

The gene calls are TRBV2 and TRBJ2-1, with 15 bases lining up with TRBD2. Germline trimming cut 8 bases from V and 11 bases from J; bases unmatched to any gene: 10. The CDR3 sequence is 15 residues long. CDR1 is SNHLY and CDR2 is FYNNEI in the germline V gene. CDR3 loop: CASGLAGGPENKQFF. The DNA for the CDR3 is TGTGCCAGCGGACTAGCGGGGGGGCCAGAGAACAAGCAGTTCTTC.

The chain recombines TRBV3-1 with TRBJ2-6, with 10 positions matching TRBD2. V trimming: 7 bases; J trimming: 4 bases; junction bases outside the gene matches: 16. This CDR3 spans 19 amino acids. Germline V CDR1 and CDR2: LGHDT, YNNKEL (reference sequence). Written as DNA, the CDR3 is TGTGCCAGCACCGACTACAAAAGCGGGGGGGCCTCCGGGGCCAACGTCCTGACTTTC. It is translated as CASTDYKSGGASGANVLTF.

Comment on this clonotype: With a much larger clone just one base away, this may be a read error. The V call is TRBV27, the J call TRBJ2-7; D is perhaps TRBD1 or TRBD2 (5 bases each). There are 13 residues in the CDR3. V dropped 7 bases and J dropped 4 bases, with 14 bases sitting between them. Germline CDR1 is MNHEY and CDR2 is SMNVEV (reference sequence). The CDR3 DNA reads TGTGCCAGCAACCGAAGCAGGGAGTACGAGCAGTACTTC. As protein: CASNRSREYEQYF.